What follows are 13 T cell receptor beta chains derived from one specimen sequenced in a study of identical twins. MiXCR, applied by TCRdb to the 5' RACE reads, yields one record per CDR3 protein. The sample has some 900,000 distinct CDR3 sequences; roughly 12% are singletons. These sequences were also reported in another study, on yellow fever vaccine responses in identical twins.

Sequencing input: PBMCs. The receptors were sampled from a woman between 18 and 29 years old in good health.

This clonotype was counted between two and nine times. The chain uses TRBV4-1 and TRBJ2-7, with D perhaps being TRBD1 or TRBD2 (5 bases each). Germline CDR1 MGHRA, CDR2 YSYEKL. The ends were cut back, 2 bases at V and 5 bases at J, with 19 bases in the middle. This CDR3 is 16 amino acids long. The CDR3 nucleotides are TGCGCCAGCAGCCAAAAGATCCGGGACGGGTCCGACGAGCAGTACTTC. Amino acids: CASSQKIRDGSDEQYF.

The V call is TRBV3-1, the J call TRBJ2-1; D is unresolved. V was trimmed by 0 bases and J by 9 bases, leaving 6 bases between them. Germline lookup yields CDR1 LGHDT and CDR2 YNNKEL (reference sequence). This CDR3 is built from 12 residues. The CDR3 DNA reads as TGTGCCAGCAGCCAAGATTTCCGTGAGCAGTTCTTC. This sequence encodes CASSQDFREQFF.

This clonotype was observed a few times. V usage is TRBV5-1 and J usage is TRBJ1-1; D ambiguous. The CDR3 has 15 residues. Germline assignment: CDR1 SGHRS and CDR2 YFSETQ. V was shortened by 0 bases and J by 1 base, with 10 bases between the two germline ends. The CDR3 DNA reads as TGCGCCAGCAGCTTGGATCGGCCGGGGAACACTGAAGCTTTCTTT. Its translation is CASSLDRPGNTEAFF.

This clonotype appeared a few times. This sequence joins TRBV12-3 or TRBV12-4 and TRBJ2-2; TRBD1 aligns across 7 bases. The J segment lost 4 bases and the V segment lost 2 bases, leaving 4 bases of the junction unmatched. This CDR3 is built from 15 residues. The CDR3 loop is CASSLRQGATGELFF. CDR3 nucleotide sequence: TGTGCCAGCAGTTTAAGACAGGGTGCCACCGGGGAGCTGTTTTTT.

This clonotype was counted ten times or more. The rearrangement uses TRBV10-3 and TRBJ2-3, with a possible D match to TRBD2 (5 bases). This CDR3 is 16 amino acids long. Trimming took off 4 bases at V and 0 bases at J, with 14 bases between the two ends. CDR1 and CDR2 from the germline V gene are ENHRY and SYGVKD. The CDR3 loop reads CAISASSGVSTDTQYF. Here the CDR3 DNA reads TGTGCCATCAGTGCGAGTTCCGGGGTTAGCACAGATACGCAGTATTTT.

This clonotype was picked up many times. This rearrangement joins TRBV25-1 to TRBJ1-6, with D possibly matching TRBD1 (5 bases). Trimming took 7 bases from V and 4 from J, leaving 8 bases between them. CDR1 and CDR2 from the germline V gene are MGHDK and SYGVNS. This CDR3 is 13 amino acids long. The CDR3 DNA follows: TGTGCCAGCACGGGGACGTATAATTCACCCCTCCACTTT. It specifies CASTGTYNSPLHF.

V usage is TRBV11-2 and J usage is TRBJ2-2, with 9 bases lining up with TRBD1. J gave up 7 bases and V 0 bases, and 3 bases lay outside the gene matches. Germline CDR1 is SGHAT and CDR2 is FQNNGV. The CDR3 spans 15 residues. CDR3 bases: TGTGCCAGCAGCTTAGAACAGGGGGCGCACGGGGAGCTGTTTTTT. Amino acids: CASSLEQGAHGELFF. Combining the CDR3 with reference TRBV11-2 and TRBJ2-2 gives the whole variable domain EAGVAQSPRYKIIEKRQSVAFWCNPISGHATLYWYQQILGQGPKLLIQFQNNGVVDDSQLPKDRFSAERLKGVDSTLKIQPAKLEDSAVYLCASSLEQGAHGELFFGEGSRLTVL.

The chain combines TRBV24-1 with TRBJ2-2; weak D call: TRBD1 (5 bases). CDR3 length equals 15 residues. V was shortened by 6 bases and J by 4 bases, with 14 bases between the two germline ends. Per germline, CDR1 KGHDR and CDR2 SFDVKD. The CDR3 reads CATSRSRDGTGELFF. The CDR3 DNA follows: TGTGCCACCAGTCGTAGCAGGGATGGCACCGGGGAGCTGTTTTTT.

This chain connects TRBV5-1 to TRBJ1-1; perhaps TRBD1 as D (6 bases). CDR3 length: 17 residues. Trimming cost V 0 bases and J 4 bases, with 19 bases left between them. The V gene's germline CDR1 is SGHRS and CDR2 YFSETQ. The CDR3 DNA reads TGCGCCAGCAGCTTGGTGGACCAAGACAAGGGGGGCACTGAAGCTTTCTTT. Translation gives CASSLVDQDKGGTEAFF.

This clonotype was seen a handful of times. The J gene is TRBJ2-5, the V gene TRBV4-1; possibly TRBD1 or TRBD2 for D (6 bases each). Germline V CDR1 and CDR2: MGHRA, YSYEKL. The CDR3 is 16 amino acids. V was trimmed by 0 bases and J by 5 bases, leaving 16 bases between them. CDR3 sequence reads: CASSQDPQGRLETQYF. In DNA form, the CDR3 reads TGCGCCAGCAGCCAAGATCCCCAGGGGAGGTTGGAGACCCAGTACTTC.

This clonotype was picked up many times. In DNA, the CDR3 is TGCGCCAGCAGCGAGTTTCCGGGACACATGAACACTGAAGCTTTCTTT. Translation gives CASSEFPGHMNTEAFF. The chain links TRBV5-1 to TRBJ1-1; tentatively, D is TRBD1 (6 bases). CDR3 length equals 16 residues. Germline V gene sequence: CDR1 SGHRS, CDR2 YFSETQ. With 4 bases removed from V and 0 bases from J, the gap between germline ends came to 16 bases.

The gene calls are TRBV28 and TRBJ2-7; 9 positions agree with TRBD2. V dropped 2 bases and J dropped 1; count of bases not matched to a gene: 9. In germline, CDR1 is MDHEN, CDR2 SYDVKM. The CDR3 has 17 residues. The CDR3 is CASSLAGLAGRSYEQYV. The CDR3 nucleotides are TGTGCCAGCAGTTTAGCCGGTCTAGCGGGGAGGTCCTACGAGCAGTACGTC.

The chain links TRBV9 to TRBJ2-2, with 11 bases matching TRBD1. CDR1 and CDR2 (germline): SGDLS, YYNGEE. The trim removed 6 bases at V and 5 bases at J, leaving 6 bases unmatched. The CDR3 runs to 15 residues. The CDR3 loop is CASTRTGGFTGELFF. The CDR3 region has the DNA TGTGCCAGCACCCGGACAGGGGGCTTTACCGGGGAGCTGTTTTTT.